The source of this TCR beta chain is a study of T cells in Graves' hyperthyroidism and ophthalmopathy. Notes on the study in general: Researchers found most expanded thyroid clonotypes above 0.001 in blood as well. The model forecast ophthalmopathy, anticipating it by a median roughly 6 months before onset.

Each diagnosis drew on symptoms, thyroxine, TRAb, thyroid ultrasound and orbital computed tomography findings. RNA transcripts provided the source from which TCR beta CDR3 regions were amplified. First-round RT-PCR targeting the TCR CDR3 was performed with the HTBI primer set. TCRdb recomputed calls from the multiplex PCR reads with MiXCR, one row per CDR3 protein. This sample has hundreds of thousands of distinct CDR3 sequences, with just under 45% found just once. This clonotype was seen a single time. Its specificity is not known. The sequenced sample consisted of peripheral blood or thyroid tissue (not recorded which). This sequence was found in an adult man with Graves' disease, either hyperthyroidism or ophthalmopathy (not recorded which).

DNA for the CDR3: TGTGCCATCAGGACAGGGATTAACTATGGCTACACCTTC. Residues: CAIRTGINYGYTF. This chain links TRBV10-3 with TRBJ1-2, with 7 bases fitting TRBD1. Germline CDR1 and CDR2: ENHRY and SYGVKD. V shed 6 bases, J shed 1 base, and the junction held 2 bases outside the gene matches. CDR3 length equals 13 residues.